This T cell receptor beta chain was sequenced for a study of blood T cells in healthy people across ages. To note about this clonotype: Its specificity is unknown.

A second PCR, run for about 7 to 11 cycles, used a sample-barcoded 5' primer plus a J-beta primer mix. Each CDR3 protein is one row after TCRdb ran MiXCR on the 5' RACE reads. The sample consists of about 700,000 distinct CDR3 sequences, less than 40% of them appearing once. Study-level points and caveats: Compared with aged donors, long-lived donors showed fewer expanded clones, suggesting selection. The CMV status of each donor remained undetermined, and this could have confounded shifts in expanded clonotypes.

V lost 8 bases and J lost 4, with 9 bases in between. The CDR3 is 11 amino acids. The chain uses TRBV23-1 and TRBJ2-7; D is possibly TRBD1 (5 bases). TRBV23-1 is given ORF status, its function remaining uncertain. The source of this sequence is an elderly woman in good health. What was sequenced was blood. The CDR3 loop reads CASPRAYEQYF. The CDR3 DNA reads as TGCGCCAGCCCCAGGGCTTACGAGCAGTACTTC.